These T cell receptor beta chains were read from a single sample in a study of CD4 T cells in relation to SARS-CoV-2 and coronaviruses. Data came from immunoSEQ multiplex PCR; TCRdb stores just in-frame clones and leaves some out. The data show some 60,000 clones, with around 90% seen just once and around 0.4% held by the top ten. What was sequenced was naive CD4+ T cells from PBMCs. These receptors originate from an adult with COVID-19. CDR3s include the opening cysteine and the closing phenylalanine or tryptophan. D genes are given only for firm matches. A clone size is listed for some rows: how often the clone was seen (once, few, many), or a class if it is expanded.

J: TRBJ2-1
V: TRBV3-1/TRBV3-2
D: -
size: -
CDR3: CASSRGNEQFF
DNA: TGTGCCAGCAGCCGGGGGAATGAGCAGTTCTTC

J: TRBJ1-1
V: TRBV19
D: TRBD1
size: -
CDR3: CASSAIRTGNMNTEAFF
DNA: TGTGCCAGTAGTGCAATTAGGACAGGCAACATGAACACTGAAGCTTTCTTT

J: TRBJ2-5
V: TRBV30
D: -
size: once
CDR3: CAWSVGGPETQYF
DNA: TGTGCCTGGAGTGTGGGGGGTCCGGAGACCCAGTACTTC

J: TRBJ2-7
V: TRBV10-3
D: -
size: -
CDR3: CAISGGRGGSYEQYF
DNA: TGTGCCATCAGTGGTGGCAGGGGTGGCTCCTACGAGCAGTACTTC

J: TRBJ2-5
V: TRBV9
D: TRBD2
size: -
CDR3: CASSGRGEGSQETQYF
DNA: TGTGCCAGCAGCGGCCGGGGGGAGGGCAGCCAAGAGACCCAGTACTTC

J: TRBJ2-1
V: TRBV7-6
D: TRBD2
size: once
CDR3: CASSLGLAARRNEQFF
DNA: TGTGCCAGCAGCTTAGGACTAGCCGCCCGGAGGAATGAGCAGTTCTTC

J: TRBJ2-1
V: TRBV9
D: TRBD2
size: -
CDR3: CASSVAGTSGHNEQFF
DNA: TGTGCCAGCAGCGTAGCGGGGACTAGCGGACACAATGAGCAGTTCTTC

J: TRBJ2-1
V: TRBV3-1/TRBV3-2
D: -
size: -
CDR3: CASSQVIGVVVQFF
DNA: TGTGCCAGCAGCCAAGTCATCGGGGTAGTGGTGCAGTTCTTC

J: TRBJ1-5
V: TRBV7-2
D: TRBD1
size: -
CDR3: CASSNTGTANQPQHF
DNA: TGTGCCAGCAGCAATACCGGGACAGCGAATCAGCCCCAGCATTTT

J: TRBJ1-4
V: TRBV15
D: TRBD1
size: -
CDR3: CATSRATGGYEKLFF
DNA: TGTGCCACCAGCAGAGCGACAGGGGGGTACGAAAAACTGTTTTTT

J: TRBJ2-5
V: TRBV3-1/TRBV3-2
D: -
size: -
CDR3: CASSQPRGTQETQYF
DNA: TGTGCCAGCAGCCAACCCCGCGGCACCCAAGAGACCCAGTACTTC

J: TRBJ1-2
V: TRBV28
D: -
size: -
CDR3: CASSSGGPYGYTF
DNA: TGTGCCAGCAGTTCGGGGGGTCCCTATGGCTACACCTTC

J: TRBJ2-5
V: TRBV12-3/TRBV12-4
D: -
size: -
CDR3: CASSLVEAETQYF
DNA: TGTGCCAGCAGTTTGGTTGAGGCAGAGACCCAGTACTTC

J: TRBJ2-2
V: TRBV5-6
D: -
size: -
CDR3: CASSEQGYGELFF
DNA: TGTGCCAGCAGCGAGCAGGGGTACGGGGAGCTGTTTTTT

J: TRBJ2-7
V: TRBV19
D: -
size: -
CDR3: CASSISARVEQYF
DNA: TGTGCCAGTAGTATCTCGGCCAGGGTTGAGCAGTACTTC

J: TRBJ2-7
V: TRBV2
D: -
size: -
CDR3: CASSGQAYEQYF
DNA: TGTGCCAGCAGTGGACAGGCCTACGAGCAGTACTTC